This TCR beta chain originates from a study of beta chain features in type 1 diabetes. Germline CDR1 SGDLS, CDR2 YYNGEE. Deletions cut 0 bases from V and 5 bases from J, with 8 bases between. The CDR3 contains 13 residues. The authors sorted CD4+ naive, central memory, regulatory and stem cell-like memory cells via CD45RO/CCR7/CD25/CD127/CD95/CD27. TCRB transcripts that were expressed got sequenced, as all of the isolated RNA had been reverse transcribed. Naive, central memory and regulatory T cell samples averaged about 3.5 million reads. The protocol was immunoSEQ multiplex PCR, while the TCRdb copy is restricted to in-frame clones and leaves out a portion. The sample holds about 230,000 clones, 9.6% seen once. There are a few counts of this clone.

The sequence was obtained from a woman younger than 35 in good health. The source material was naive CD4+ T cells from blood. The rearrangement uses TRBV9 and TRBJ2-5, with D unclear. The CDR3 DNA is TGTGCCAGCAGCGTAGACGAGAGGGAGACCCAGTACTTC. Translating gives CASSVDERETQYF. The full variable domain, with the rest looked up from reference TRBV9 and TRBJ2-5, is DSGVTQTPKHLITATGQRVTLRCSPRSGDLSVYWYQQSLDQGLQFLIQYYNGEERAKGNILERFSAQQFPDLHSELNLSSLELGDSALYFCASSVDERETQYFGPGTRLLVL.